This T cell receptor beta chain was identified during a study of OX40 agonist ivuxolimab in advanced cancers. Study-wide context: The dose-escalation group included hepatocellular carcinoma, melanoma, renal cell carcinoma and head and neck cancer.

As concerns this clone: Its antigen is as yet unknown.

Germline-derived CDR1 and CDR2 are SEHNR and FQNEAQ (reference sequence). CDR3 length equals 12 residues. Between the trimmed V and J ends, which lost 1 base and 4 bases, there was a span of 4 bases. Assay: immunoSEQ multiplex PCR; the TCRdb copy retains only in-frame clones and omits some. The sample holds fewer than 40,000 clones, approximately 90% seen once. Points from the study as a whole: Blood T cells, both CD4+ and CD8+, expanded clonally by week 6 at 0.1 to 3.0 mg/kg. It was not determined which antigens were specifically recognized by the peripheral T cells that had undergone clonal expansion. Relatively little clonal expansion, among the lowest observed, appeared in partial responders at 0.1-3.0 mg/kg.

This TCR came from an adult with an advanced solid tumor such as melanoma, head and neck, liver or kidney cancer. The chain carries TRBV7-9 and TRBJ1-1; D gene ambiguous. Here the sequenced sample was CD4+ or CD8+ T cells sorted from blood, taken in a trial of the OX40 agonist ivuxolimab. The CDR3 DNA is TGTGCCAGCAGCTTAGGGTCCACTGAAGCTTTCTTT. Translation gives CASSLGSTEAFF.